One sample yielded the 2 T cell receptor beta chains listed below, sequenced in a study of CD8+ T cells in alopecia areata. TCR sequencing used cDNA made by reverse transcription of extracted RNA. Generated by immunoSEQ multiplex PCR, the TCRdb table keeps only in-frame clones and is missing some. Among some 160,000 clones listed, approximately 65% were seen once. The sequenced sample consisted of CD8+ T cells sorted from blood. Source of these receptors: a human donor in good health.

The CDR3 sequence is CASSPRTGPSEQYF. Here the CDR3 DNA reads TGCGCCAGCAGCCCTAGAACGGGGCCGTCAGAGCAGTACTTC. This chain uses TRBV4-1 with TRBJ2-7; D assignment may be TRBD1 or TRBD2 (5 bases each). Trimming left V 4 bases short and J 7 bases short, with 17 bases between. CDR1 MGHRA and CDR2 YSYEKL come from the germline V gene. The CDR3 length is 14 residues.

The chain's CDR3 is CASSLKRPGDYGYTF. The CDR3 DNA reads TGTGCCAGCAGCTTAAAGAGGCCGGGGGACTATGGCTACACCTTC. This chain connects TRBV7-9 to TRBJ1-2, with D perhaps matching TRBD1 (5 bases). The CDR3 is made up of 15 amino acids. V lost 2 bases and J lost 3, with 13 bases in between. The germline CDR1 and CDR2 sequences are SEHNR and FQNEAQ (reference sequence).